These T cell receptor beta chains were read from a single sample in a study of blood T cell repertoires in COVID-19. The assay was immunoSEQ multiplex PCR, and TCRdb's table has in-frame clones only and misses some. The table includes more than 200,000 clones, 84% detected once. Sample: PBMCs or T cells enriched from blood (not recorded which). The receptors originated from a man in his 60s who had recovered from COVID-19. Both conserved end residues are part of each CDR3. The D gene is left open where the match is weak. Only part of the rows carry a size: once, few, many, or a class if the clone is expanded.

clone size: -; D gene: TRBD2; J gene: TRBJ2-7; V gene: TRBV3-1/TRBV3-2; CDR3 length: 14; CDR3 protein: CASSQTSGDYEQYF; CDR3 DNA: TGTGCCAGCAGCCAGACTAGCGGAGACTACGAGCAGTACTTC
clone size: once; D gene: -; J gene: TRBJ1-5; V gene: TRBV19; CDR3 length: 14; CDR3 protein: CASSIVEYNQPQHF; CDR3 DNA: TGTGCCAGTAGTATCGTGGAGTACAATCAGCCCCAGCATTTT
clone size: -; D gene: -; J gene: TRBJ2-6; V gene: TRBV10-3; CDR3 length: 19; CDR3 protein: CAISSRDFVSDSGANVLTF; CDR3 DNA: TGTGCCATCAGTAGCCGGGACTTTGTCAGCGACTCTGGGGCCAACGTCCTGACTTTC
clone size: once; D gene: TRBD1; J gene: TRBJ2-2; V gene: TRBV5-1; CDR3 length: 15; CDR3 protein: CASSLRQGTTGELFF; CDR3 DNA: TGCGCCAGCAGCCTGAGACAGGGGACCACCGGGGAGCTGTTTTTT
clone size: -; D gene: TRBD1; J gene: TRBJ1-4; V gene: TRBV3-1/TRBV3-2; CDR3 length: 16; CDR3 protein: CASSRVQGGENEKLFF; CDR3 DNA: TGTGCCAGCAGCCGCGTACAGGGGGGAGAGAATGAAAAACTGTTTTTT
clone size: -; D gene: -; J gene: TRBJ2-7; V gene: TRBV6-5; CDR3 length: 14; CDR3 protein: CASRLQIYPYEQYF; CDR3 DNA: TGTGCCAGCAGATTACAGATTTATCCCTACGAGCAGTACTTC
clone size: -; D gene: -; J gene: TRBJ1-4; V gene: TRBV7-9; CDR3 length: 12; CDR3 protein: CASSELNEKLFF; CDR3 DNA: TGTGCCAGCAGCGAGCTGAATGAAAAACTGTTTTTT
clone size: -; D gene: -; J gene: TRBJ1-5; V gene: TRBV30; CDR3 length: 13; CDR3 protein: CAWSVQGDQPQHF; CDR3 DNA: TGTGCCTGGAGTGTACAGGGCGATCAGCCCCAGCATTTT
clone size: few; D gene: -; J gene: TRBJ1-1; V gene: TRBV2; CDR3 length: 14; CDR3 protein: CASIGPGRNAEAFF; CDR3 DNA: TGTGCCAGCATCGGTCCAGGGAGGAACGCTGAAGCTTTCTTT
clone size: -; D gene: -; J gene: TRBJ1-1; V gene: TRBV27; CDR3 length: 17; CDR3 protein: CASSLSGHRAGRTEAFF; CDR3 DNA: TGTGCCAGCAGTTTATCGGGGCACAGGGCGGGCAGGACTGAAGCTTTCTTT
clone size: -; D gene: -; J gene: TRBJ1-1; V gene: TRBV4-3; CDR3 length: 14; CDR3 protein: CASSQQTGNTEAFF; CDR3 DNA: TGCGCCAGCAGCCAACAGACAGGGAACACTGAAGCTTTCTTT
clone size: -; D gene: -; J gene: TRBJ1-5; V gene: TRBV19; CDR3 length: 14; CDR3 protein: CASSSRQGNQPQHF; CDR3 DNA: TGTGCCAGTAGTTCCCGACAGGGCAATCAGCCCCAGCATTTT
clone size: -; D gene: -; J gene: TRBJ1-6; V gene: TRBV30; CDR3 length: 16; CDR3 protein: CAWSVVGGKFGSPLHF; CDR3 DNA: TGTGCCTGGAGTGTGGTAGGGGGAAAGTTTGGCTCACCCCTCCACTTT
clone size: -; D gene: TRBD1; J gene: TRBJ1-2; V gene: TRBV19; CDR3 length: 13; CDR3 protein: CASETGGNYGYTF; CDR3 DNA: TGTGCCAGCGAGACAGGGGGCAACTATGGCTACACCTTC
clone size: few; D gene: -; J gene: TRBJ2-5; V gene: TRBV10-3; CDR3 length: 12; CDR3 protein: CAISELQETQYF; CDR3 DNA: TGTGCCATCAGTGAGCTCCAAGAGACCCAGTACTTC
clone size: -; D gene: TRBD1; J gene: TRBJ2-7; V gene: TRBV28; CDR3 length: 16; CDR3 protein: CASSLKGNRGWGEQYF; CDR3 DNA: TGTGCCAGCAGTTTAAAGGGTAACAGGGGCTGGGGCGAGCAGTACTTC
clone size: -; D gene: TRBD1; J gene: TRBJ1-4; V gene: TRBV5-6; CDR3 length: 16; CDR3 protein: CASSWGQGARSEKLFF; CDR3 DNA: TGTGCCAGCAGCTGGGGACAGGGCGCGAGGTCGGAAAAACTGTTTTTT
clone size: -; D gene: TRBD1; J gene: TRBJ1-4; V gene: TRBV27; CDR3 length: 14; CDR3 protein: CASSPDRAGEKLFF; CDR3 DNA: TGTGCCAGCAGTCCGGACAGGGCTGGGGAAAAACTGTTTTTT
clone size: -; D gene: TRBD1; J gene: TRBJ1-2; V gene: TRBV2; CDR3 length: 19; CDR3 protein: CASSESGLTGPAPNYGYTF; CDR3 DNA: TGTGCCAGCAGTGAATCGGGCCTGACAGGGCCCGCTCCCAACTATGGCTACACCTTC
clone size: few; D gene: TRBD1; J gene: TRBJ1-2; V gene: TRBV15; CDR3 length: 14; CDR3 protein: CATSWDREVYGYTF; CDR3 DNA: TGTGCCACCAGCTGGGACAGGGAGGTCTATGGCTACACCTTC
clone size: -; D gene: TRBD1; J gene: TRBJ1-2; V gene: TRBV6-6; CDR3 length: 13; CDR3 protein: CASTQTGVVGYTF; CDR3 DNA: TGTGCCAGCACCCAAACAGGGGTAGTTGGCTACACCTTC
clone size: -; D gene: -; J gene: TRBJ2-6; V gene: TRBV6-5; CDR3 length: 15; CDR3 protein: CASSSQGSGANVLTF; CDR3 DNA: TGTGCCAGCAGTTCCCAGGGCTCTGGGGCCAACGTCCTGACTTTC
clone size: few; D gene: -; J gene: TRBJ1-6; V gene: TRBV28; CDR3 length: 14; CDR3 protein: CASSYREYNSPLHF; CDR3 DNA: TGTGCCAGCAGTTACAGGGAATATAATTCACCCCTCCACTTT